This T cell receptor beta chain was sequenced in a study of cytomegalovirus exposure and HLA in healthy donors (dated by TCRdb to about 2017). Regarding the study in general: According to a later analysis, the 120 or so validation repertoires were produced on the same platform as the roughly 720 repertoires of the first cohort. High-throughput TCR immunosequencing, statistical association of individual TCRs with disease status, and machine learning were combined to predict cytomegalovirus infection status. In addition to the first cohort of around 670 subjects, a separate validation cohort of 120 different subjects was used. The study aimed to test whether cataloging public T cell receptors could reveal signatures of past pathogen exposure. The paper's findings and limits, for the study overall: The classifier was reported to diagnose cytomegalovirus status with high specificity and sensitivity in both the original and validation cohorts. The study listed approximately 150 TCR beta chains as associated with cytomegalovirus. A later analysis had no HLA typing for the validation cohort, so co-occurrence there was scored across all 130 or so repertoires. A later analysis found that TCRs clustered in the first cohort also tended to co-occur in the approximately 120 validation repertoires, with more than 90% of cluster scores above 0. It was suggested by the authors that the approach could potentially be generalized to other disease states and immunological phenotypes. While some public TCRs were present in many individuals, most TCR sequences turned up only very rarely across donors. In vitro tests confirmed that three of the cytomegalovirus-associated TCR beta chains recognize cytomegalovirus antigens.

The protocol used for the library was the immunoSEQ multiplex PCR assay. Under the source paper's analysis protocol: A statistical classification framework was developed to diagnose cytomegalovirus status using the catalog of TCR beta chain sequences. TCRdb holds this immuneACCESS table with in-frame rearrangements only. Some clones are missing; in checked studies, unresolved V genes explain under half, and the rest has no known cause. V and J calls and clone size are as listed in that table; D and trimming were resolved from the DNA. For this sample there are 65,000 to 95,000 clones; 95% appear just once. Together, the top ten hold approximately 3.3% of the sample. Concerning this clone itself: Its antigen is unknown. The record has no base qualities; no much larger clone is one base away.

The donors were included in the validation cohort of approximately 120 subjects, a group kept apart from the approximately 650-subject first cohort. The CDR3, cysteine through phenylalanine, is 16 amino acids long. Only the CDR3 part of the read is kept: 48 bases, read in frame from the first base. The V end gives up 2 bases and the J end 6 bases, leaving 7 bases in the junction not matched to a gene. The CDR1 and CDR2 encoded by the germline V gene are LGHNA and YNFKEQ. The sample taken for sequencing was PBMCs. The rearrangement joined TRBV4-2 to TRBJ2-2; 9 junctional bases match TRBD2. The receptor was isolated from a man younger than 35 in good health and CMV-seronegative. The DNA sequence is as follows: TGTGCCAGCAGCCAACCCGGGACTAGCTTGGCCGGGGAGCTGTTTTTT. The encoded protein is CASSQPGTSLAGELFF.